One sample yielded the 13 T cell receptor beta chains listed below, sequenced in a study of blood T cell repertoires in COVID-19. Some clones are missing from TCRdb's copy, which holds only in-frame ones; the method was immunoSEQ multiplex PCR. Among about 59,000 clones listed, roughly 85% were seen once. The sample was peripheral blood. These receptors all come from a man in his 60s with acute or convalescent COVID-19.

The chain is built from TRBV18 and TRBJ2-1; D ambiguous. V shed 2 bases and J shed 4 bases, with 9 bases lying between them. Germline assignment: CDR1 KGHSH and CDR2 LQKENI. This CDR3 spans 14 amino acids. CDR3 DNA: TGTGCCAGCTCACCAATAGGAGTTTACAATGAGCAGTTCTTC. Translation gives CASSPIGVYNEQFF.

The V and J genes are TRBV7-3 and TRBJ1-1, with TRBD1 as a possible D gene (6 bases). Trimming removed 5 bases from V and 3 bases from J, with 16 bases in between. The CDR3 has 15 amino acids. CDR1 SGHTA and CDR2 FQGTGA come from the germline V gene. CDR3 amino acids: CASSRGGAGDTEAFF. The CDR3 DNA is TGTGCCAGCAGCCGTGGGGGGGCTGGCGACACTGAAGCTTTCTTT.

This chain uses TRBV20-1 with TRBJ2-3, with 8 bases fitting TRBD2. CDR3 length equals 15 residues. Germline V lookup: CDR1 DFQATT, CDR2 SNEGSKA (reference sequence). The V segment lost 5 bases and the J segment 4 bases; nucleotides outside the gene matches: 11. The CDR3 loop reads CSARGAGDDADTQYF. Here the CDR3 DNA reads TGCAGTGCTCGTGGAGCGGGAGACGATGCAGATACGCAGTATTTT.

This clone was recorded only once. The chain is built from TRBV14 and TRBJ2-7, with 8 bases lining up with TRBD2. V dropped 7 bases and J dropped 7; count of bases not matched to a gene: 12. This CDR3 contains 14 residues. Per germline, CDR1 SGHDN and CDR2 FVKESK. CDR3 bases: TGTGCCAGCACGGTGAGCGGGAGTTCGGGGGAGCAGTACTTC. It specifies CASTVSGSSGEQYF.

This rearrangement joins TRBV7-2 to TRBJ1-2; 7 bases agree with TRBD1. CDR1 and CDR2 (germline): SGHTA, FQGNSA. V lost 0 bases, J lost 7 bases, and 2 bases stayed unmatched. The CDR3 is made up of 13 amino acids. The CDR3 DNA reads TGTGCCAGCAGCTTAGCCCCAGGGGGTGGCTACACCTTC. It codes for CASSLAPGGGYTF.

In its sample, this clone was seen a few times. V and J are TRBV6-1 and TRBJ1-3; no definite D call. Trimming took 2 bases from V and 0 from J, leaving 8 bases between them. The CDR3 loop spans 15 amino acids. Germline V gene data show CDR1 as MNHNS and CDR2 as SASEGT. The CDR3 bases are TGTGCCAGCAGTGAACTTATGTTCTCTGGAAACACCATATATTTT. The encoded protein is CASSELMFSGNTIYF.

V gene TRBV18 combines with J gene TRBJ1-2, with a weak D call TRBD1 (5 bases). V lost 2 bases and J 10 bases, leaving 14 bases between the germline ends. The CDR3 extends over 13 amino acids. Germline CDR1 reads KGHSH; CDR2 reads LQKENI. The CDR3 coding sequence is TGTGCCAGCTCACCAAGGGGCTACCACGACTACACCTTC. Amino acids: CASSPRGYHDYTF. Looking up the rest from reference TRBV18 and TRBJ1-2 gives the full variable domain: NAGVMQNPRHLVRRRGQEARLRCSPMKGHSHVYWYRQLPEEGLKFMVYLQKENIIDESGMPKERFSAEFPKEGPSILRIQQVVRGDSAAYFCASSPRGYHDYTFGSGTRLTVV.

The chain has TRBV4-1 and TRBJ2-7; 9 bases match TRBD2. The CDR3 extends over 14 amino acids. Germline CDR1 MGHRA, CDR2 YSYEKL. V shed 4 bases and J 5 bases; nucleotides not matched to a gene: 6. The CDR3 nucleotides are TGCGCCAGCAGCCCACGGGGACTAGCAGACGAGCAGTACTTC. Residues: CASSPRGLADEQYF.

The gene calls are TRBV7-9 and TRBJ1-2; TRBD1 agrees at 7 bases. Germline loops: CDR1 SEHNR, CDR2 FQNEAQ (reference sequence). V dropped 4 bases and J dropped 4; count of bases not matched to a gene: 12. The CDR3 is 16 amino acids. The CDR3 region has the DNA TGTGCCAGCAGCTATTTCCCACAGGGGACGGGCTATGGCTACACCTTC. Amino acid sequence: CASSYFPQGTGYGYTF. The complete variable domain, with remaining parts taken from reference TRBV7-9 and TRBJ1-2, reads DTGVSQNPRHKITKRGQNVTFRCDPISEHNRLYWYRQTLGQGPEFLTYFQNEAQLEKSRLLSDRFSAERPKGSFSTLEIQRTEQGDSAMYLCASSYFPQGTGYGYTFGSGTRLTVV.

This chain connects TRBV9 to TRBJ2-1; possibly TRBD1 for D (6 bases). The germline V and J ends were trimmed by 2 bases and 0 bases, with 18 bases remaining between them. The CDR3 is made up of 18 amino acids. The germline CDR1 and CDR2 sequences are SGDLS and YYNGEE. The CDR3 loop is CASSVYDLDSSSYNEQFF. CDR3 DNA sequence: TGTGCCAGCAGCGTTTATGATCTGGACAGTAGCTCCTACAATGAGCAGTTCTTC.

The sample holds a few counts of this clone. The chain carries TRBV14 and TRBJ2-2; D is uncertain. The CDR3 is 14 amino acids. CDR1 SGHDN and CDR2 FVKESK come from the germline V gene. Deletions cut 4 bases from V and 3 bases from J, with 9 bases between. CDR3 region: CASSPRTDTGELFF. CDR3 DNA sequence: TGTGCCAGCAGCCCCCGCACAGACACCGGGGAGCTGTTTTTT.

The chain has TRBV7-9 and TRBJ2-7, with D perhaps TRBD1 (5 bases). The V end was cut by 5 bases, the J end by 2 bases, with 13 bases between. This CDR3 region has 14 residues. Germline V gene data show CDR1 as SEHNR and CDR2 as FQNEAQ (reference sequence). In nucleotides, the CDR3 is TGTGCCAGCAGCGAAAGGGCCAGGGCCTACGAGCAGTACTTC. It encodes CASSERARAYEQYF.

The CDR3 loop reads CASSLSREEPLHF. Written as DNA, the CDR3 is TGTGCCAGCAGCTTATCCAGAGAGGAACCCCTCCACTTT. V is TRBV7-8 and J is TRBJ1-6; D not certain. CDR1 is SGHVS, CDR2 FQNEAQ, per germline. The ends were cut back, 2 bases at V and 12 bases at J, with 11 bases in the middle. The CDR3 sequence is 13 residues long. The full variable domain, its missing parts supplied by reference TRBV7-8 and TRBJ1-6, is GAGVSQSPRYKVAKRGQDVALRCDPISGHVSLFWYQQALGQGPEFLTYFQNEAQLDKSGLPSDRFFAERPEGSVSTLKIQRTQQEDSAVYLCASSLSREEPLHFGNGTRLTVT.